The present T cell receptor (beta chain) was sequenced within a study of T cells in Graves' hyperthyroidism and ophthalmopathy. The CDR3 runs to 14 residues. Trimming removed 1 base at V and 0 bases at J, with 7 bases between. Germline V gene data show CDR1 as LNHNV and CDR2 as YYDKDF (reference sequence). Only a few counts were recorded for this clonotype. Amplified TCR beta CDR3 regions came from RNA transcripts. First-round RT-PCR with HTBI primers amplified the TCR CDR3 region. One entry per CDR3 protein, called by TCRdb with MiXCR from the multiplex PCR reads. The profile shows 250,000 to 400,000 distinct CDR3 sequences, roughly an eighth of them singletons.

Material: blood. The source is a woman in her thirties or forties with Graves' ophthalmopathy. This rearrangement joins TRBV15 to TRBJ2-7; D uncertain. In DNA, the CDR3 is TGTGCCACCAGCAGAGTTTCCTACTCCTACGAGCAGTACTTC. It translates to CATSRVSYSYEQYF.